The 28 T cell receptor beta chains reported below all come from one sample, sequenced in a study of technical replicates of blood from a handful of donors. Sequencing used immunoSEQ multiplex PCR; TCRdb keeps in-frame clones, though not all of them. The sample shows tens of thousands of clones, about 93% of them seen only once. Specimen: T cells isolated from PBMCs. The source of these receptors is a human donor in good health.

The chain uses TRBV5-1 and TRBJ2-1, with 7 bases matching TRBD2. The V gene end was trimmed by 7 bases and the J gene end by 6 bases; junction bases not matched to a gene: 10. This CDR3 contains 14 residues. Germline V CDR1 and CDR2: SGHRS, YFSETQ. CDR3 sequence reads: CASGDGLVANEQFF. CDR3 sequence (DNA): TGCGCCAGCGGGGATGGACTAGTCGCCAATGAGCAGTTCTTC.

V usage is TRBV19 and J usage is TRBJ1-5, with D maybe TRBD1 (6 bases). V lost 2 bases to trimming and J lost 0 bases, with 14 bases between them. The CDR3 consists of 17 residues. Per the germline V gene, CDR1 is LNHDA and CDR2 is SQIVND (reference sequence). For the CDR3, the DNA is TGTGCCAGTAGTATATCGGCGGGGGCTGGTAGCAATCAGCCCCAGCATTTT. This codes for CASSISAGAGSNQPQHF.

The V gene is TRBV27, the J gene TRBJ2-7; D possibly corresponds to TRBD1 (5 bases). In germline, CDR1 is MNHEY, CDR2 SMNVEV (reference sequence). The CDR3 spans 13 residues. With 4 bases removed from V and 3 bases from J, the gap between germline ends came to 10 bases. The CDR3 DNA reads TGTGCCAGCAGTTCCCCAGGGAACTACGAGCAGTACTTC. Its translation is CASSSPGNYEQYF.

The CDR3 region has the DNA TGTGCCAGCAGCCCCCCCTCGGGGACCTACGAGCAGTACTTC. Its translation: CASSPPSGTYEQYF. The rearrangement links TRBV7-9 to TRBJ2-7, with a possible D match to TRBD2 (5 bases). This CDR3 is 14 amino acids long. The germline CDR1 and CDR2 sequences are SEHNR and FQNEAQ (reference sequence). Trimming pared 5 bases from V and 2 bases from J, leaving 13 bases between.

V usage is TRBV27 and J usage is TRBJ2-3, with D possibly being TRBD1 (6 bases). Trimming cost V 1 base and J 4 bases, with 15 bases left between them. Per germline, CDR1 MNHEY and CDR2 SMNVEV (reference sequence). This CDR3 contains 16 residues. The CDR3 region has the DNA TGTGCCAGCAGTTTATTACTGGGGGCTGGCCCAGATACGCAGTATTTT. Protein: CASSLLLGAGPDTQYF.

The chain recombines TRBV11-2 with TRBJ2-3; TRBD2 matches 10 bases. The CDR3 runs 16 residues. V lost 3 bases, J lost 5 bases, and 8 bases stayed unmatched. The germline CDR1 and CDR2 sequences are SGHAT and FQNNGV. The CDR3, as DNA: TGTGCCAGCAGCTTCAGAGCGGGAGGGCCGATAGATACGCAGTATTTT. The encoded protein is CASSFRAGGPIDTQYF.

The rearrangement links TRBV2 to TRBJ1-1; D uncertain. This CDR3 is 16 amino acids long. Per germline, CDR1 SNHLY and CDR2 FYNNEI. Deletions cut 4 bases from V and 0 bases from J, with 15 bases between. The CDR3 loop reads CASSAKGVDLNTEAFF. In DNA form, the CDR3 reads TGTGCCAGCAGTGCTAAGGGAGTGGATTTGAACACTGAAGCTTTCTTT.

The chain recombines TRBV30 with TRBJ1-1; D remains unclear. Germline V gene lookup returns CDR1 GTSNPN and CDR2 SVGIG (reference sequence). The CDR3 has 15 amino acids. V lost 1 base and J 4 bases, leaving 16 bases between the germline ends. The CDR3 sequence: CAWSGADLGSTEAFF. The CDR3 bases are TGTGCCTGGAGTGGGGCAGATCTGGGTAGCACTGAAGCTTTCTTT. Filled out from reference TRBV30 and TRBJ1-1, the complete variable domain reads SQTIHQWPATLVQPVGSPLSLECTVEGTSNPNLYWYRQAAGRGLQLLFYSVGIGQISSEVPQNLSASRPQDRQFILSSKKLLLSDSGFYLCAWSGADLGSTEAFFGQGTRLTVV.

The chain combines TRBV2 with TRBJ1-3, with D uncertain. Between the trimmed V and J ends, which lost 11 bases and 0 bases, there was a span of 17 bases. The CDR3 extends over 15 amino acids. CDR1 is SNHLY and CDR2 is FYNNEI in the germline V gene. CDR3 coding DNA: TGTGCCGTAAGAAGGCGGGTTGACTCTGGAAACACCATATATTTT. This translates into CAVRRRVDSGNTIYF.

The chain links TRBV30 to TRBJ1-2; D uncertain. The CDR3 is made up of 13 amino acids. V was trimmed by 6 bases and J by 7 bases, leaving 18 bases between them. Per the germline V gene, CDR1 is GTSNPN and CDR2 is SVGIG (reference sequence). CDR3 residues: CACLPYGQLGYTF. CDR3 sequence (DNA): TGTGCCTGCCTACCATATGGGCAGCTTGGCTACACCTTC.

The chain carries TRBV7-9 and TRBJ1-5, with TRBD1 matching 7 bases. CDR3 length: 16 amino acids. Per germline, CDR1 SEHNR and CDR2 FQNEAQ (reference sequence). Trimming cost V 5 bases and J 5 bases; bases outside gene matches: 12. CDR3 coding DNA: TGTGCCAGCAGCGGAAGGTACGGGACAGTCGATCAGCCCCAGCATTTT. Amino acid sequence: CASSGRYGTVDQPQHF. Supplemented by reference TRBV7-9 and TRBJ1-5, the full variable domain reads DTGVSQNPRHKITKRGQNVTFRCDPISEHNRLYWYRQTLGQGPEFLTYFQNEAQLEKSRLLSDRFSAERPKGSFSTLEIQRTEQGDSAMYLCASSGRYGTVDQPQHFGDGTRLSIL.

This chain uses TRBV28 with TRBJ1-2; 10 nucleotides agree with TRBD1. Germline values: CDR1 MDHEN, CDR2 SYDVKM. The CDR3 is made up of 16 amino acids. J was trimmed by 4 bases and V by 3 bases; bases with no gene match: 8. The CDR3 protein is CASSLTGQGGSYGYTF. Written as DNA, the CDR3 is TGTGCCAGCAGTTTGACCGGACAGGGGGGCTCCTATGGCTACACCTTC.

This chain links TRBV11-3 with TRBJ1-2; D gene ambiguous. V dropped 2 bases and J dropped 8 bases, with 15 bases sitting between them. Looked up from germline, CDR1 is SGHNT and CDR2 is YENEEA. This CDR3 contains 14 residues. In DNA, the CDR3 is TGTGCCAGCAGCTTAATATCCAACTCCGAGGGCTACACCTTC. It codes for CASSLISNSEGYTF.

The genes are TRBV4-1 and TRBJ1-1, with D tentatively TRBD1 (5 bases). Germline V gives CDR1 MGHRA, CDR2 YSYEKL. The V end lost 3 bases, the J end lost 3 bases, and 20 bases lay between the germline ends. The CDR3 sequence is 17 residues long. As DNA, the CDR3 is TGCGCCAGCAGCCACCCCCCGGCAGGGCGTTACTACACTGAAGCTTTCTTT. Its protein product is CASSHPPAGRYYTEAFF.

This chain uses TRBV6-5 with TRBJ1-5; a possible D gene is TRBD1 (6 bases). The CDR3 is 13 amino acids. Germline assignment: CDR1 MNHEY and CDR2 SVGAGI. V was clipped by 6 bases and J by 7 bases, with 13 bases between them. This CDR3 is CASSPQGSQPQHF. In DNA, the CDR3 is TGTGCCAGCAGCCCACAGGGATCCCAGCCCCAGCATTTT.

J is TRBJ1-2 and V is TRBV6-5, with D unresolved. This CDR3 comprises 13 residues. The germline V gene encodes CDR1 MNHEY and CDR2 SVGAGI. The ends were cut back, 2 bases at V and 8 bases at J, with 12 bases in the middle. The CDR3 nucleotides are TGTGCCAGCAGTTACGGGTACAGAGGGGGCTACACCTTC. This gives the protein CASSYGYRGGYTF.

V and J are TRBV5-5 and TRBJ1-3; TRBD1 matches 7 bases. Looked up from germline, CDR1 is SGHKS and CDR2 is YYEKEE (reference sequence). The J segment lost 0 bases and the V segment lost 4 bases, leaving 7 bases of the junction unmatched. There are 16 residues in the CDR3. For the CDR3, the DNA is TGTGCCAGCAGCGATAAGGGACAGCTCTCTGGAAACACCATATATTTT. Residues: CASSDKGQLSGNTIYF.

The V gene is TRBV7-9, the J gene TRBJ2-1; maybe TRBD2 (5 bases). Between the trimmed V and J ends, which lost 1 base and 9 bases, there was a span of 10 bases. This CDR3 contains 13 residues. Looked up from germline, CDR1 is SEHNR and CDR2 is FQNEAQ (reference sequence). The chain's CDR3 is CASSLDSASEQFF. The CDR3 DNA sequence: TGTGCCAGCAGCTTAGATAGCGCTAGTGAGCAGTTCTTC.

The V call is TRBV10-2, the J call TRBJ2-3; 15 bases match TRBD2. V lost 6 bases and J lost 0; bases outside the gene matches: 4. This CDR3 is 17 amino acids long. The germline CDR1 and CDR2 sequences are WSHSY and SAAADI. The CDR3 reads CASSRTSGGGSTDTQYF. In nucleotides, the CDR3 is TGCGCCAGCAGCAGGACTAGCGGGGGGGGGAGCACAGATACGCAGTATTTT.

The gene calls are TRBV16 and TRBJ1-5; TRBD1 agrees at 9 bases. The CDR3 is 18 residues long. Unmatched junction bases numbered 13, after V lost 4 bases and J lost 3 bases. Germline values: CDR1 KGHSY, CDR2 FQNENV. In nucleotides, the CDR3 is TGTGCCAGCAGCCCCCGGGGGGACTGGACAGGGGTCAATCAGCCCCAGCATTTT. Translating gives CASSPRGDWTGVNQPQHF.

CDR3 protein: CASSLATENEKLFF. In nucleotides, the CDR3 is TGCGCCAGCAGCTTGGCGACAGAAAATGAAAAACTGTTTTTT. The chain has TRBV5-1 and TRBJ1-4; tentatively, D is TRBD1 (5 bases). Trimming took off 0 bases at V and 5 bases at J, with 8 bases between the two ends. Germline loops: CDR1 SGHRS, CDR2 YFSETQ. There are 14 residues in the CDR3.

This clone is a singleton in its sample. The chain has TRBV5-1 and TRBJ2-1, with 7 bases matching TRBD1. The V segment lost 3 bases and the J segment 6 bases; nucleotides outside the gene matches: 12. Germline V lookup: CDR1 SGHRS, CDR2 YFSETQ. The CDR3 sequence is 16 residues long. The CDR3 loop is CASSSTPGTVFNEQFF. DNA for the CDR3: TGCGCCAGCAGCTCGACCCCCGGGACAGTTTTCAATGAGCAGTTCTTC.

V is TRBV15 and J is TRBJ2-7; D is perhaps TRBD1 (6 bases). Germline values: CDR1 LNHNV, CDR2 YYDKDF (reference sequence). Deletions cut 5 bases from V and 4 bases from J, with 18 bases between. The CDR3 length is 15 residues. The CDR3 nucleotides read TGTGCCACCAGCCCCCCGGGACATAGAACTTACGAGCAGTACTTC. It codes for CATSPPGHRTYEQYF. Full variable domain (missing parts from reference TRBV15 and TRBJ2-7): DAMVIQNPRYQVTQFGKPVTLSCSQTLNHNVMYWYQQKSSQAPKLLFHYYDKDFNNEADTPDNFQSRRPNTSFCFLDIRSPGLGDTAMYLCATSPPGHRTYEQYFGPGTRLTVT.

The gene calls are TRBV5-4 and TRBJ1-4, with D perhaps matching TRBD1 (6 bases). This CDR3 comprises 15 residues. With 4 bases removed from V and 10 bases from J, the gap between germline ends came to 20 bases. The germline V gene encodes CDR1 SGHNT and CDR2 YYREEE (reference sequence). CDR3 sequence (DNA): TGTGCCAGCAGCCTACGAGGTCAGGGGTACGCAAAACTGTTTTTT. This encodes CASSLRGQGYAKLFF. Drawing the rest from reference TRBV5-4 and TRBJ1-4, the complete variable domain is ETGVTQSPTHLIKTRGQQVTLRCSSQSGHNTVSWYQQALGQGPQFIFQYYREEENGRGNFPPRFSGLQFPNYSSELNVNALELDDSALYLCASSLRGQGYAKLFFGSGTQLSVL.

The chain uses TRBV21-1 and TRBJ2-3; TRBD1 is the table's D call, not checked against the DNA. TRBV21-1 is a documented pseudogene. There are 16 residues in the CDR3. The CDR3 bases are TGTGCCAGCAGCAAAGGAGGGACAACCAGCACAGATACGCAGTATTTT. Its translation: CASSKGGTTSTDTQYF.

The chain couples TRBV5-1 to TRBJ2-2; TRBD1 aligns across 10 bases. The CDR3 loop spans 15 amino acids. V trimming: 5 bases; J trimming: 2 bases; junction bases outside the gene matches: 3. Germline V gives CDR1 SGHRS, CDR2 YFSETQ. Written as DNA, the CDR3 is TGCGCCAGCAGTTGGGACAGGGGAAACACCGGGGAGCTGTTTTTT. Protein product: CASSWDRGNTGELFF.

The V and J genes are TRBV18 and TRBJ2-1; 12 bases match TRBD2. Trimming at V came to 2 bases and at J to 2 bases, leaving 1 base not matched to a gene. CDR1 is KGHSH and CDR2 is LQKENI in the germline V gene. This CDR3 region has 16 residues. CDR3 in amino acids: CASSPSSGGAYNEQFF. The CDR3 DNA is TGTGCCAGCTCACCATCTAGCGGGGGGGCCTACAATGAGCAGTTCTTC.

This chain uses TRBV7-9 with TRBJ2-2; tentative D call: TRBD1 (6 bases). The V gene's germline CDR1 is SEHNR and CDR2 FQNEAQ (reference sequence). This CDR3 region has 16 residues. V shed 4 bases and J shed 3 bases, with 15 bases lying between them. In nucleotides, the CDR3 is TGTGCCAGCAGCTGGCCCCGGGACATGGACACCGGGGAGCTGTTTTTT. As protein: CASSWPRDMDTGELFF. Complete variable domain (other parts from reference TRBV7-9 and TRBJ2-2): DTGVSQNPRHKITKRGQNVTFRCDPISEHNRLYWYRQTLGQGPEFLTYFQNEAQLEKSRLLSDRFSAERPKGSFSTLEIQRTEQGDSAMYLCASSWPRDMDTGELFFGEGSRLTVL.